A single sample gave rise to the 20 T cell receptor beta chains below, sequenced in a study of shared T cell receptors in the human thymus. Sequencing was performed with immunoSEQ multiplex PCR; in TCRdb, only in-frame clones are kept and a portion is missing. The sample carries hundreds of thousands of clones, roughly 86% recorded once. These data were likewise used in another study, on human thymus T cells.

Sequencing was performed on thymocytes. These receptors came from a boy younger than two with a congenital heart defect.

V and J are TRBV13 and TRBJ2-4; 7 bases map to TRBD1. Trimming at V came to 5 bases and at J to 0 bases, leaving 13 bases not matched to a gene. The CDR3 has 18 amino acids. The germline gives CDR1 PRHDT, CDR2 FYEKMQ (reference sequence). Here the CDR3 reads CASSAYPRGSLAKNIQYF. Written as DNA, the CDR3 is TGTGCCAGCAGCGCTTACCCCAGGGGGTCCCTAGCCAAAAACATTCAGTACTTC.

The chain combines TRBV28 with TRBJ2-2, with D perhaps matching TRBD1 (5 bases). The CDR3 has 14 residues. Germline lookup yields CDR1 MDHEN and CDR2 SYDVKM. The germline V and J ends were trimmed by 3 bases and 1 base, with 6 bases remaining between them. The CDR3 nucleotides are TGTGCCAGCAGTTTCAGGGAGAACACCGGGGAGCTGTTTTTT. This translates into CASSFRENTGELFF.

The chain joins TRBV28 to TRBJ2-2; 11 nucleotides agree with TRBD1. V lost 7 bases, J lost 5 bases, and 6 bases stayed unmatched. Germline V gene lookup returns CDR1 MDHEN and CDR2 SYDVKM. The CDR3 consists of 15 residues. The CDR3 protein is CASNPDRGPTGELFF. As DNA, the CDR3 is TGTGCCAGCAATCCGGACAGGGGGCCGACCGGGGAGCTGTTTTTT.

The chain uses TRBV28 and TRBJ1-4; possibly TRBD1 for D (6 bases). The V gene's germline CDR1 is MDHEN and CDR2 SYDVKM. This CDR3 comprises 16 residues. Trimming removed 3 bases from V and 1 base from J, with 12 bases in between. This chain's CDR3 is CASSFGGGGTNEKLFF. CDR3 nucleotide sequence: TGTGCCAGCAGTTTTGGGGGCGGGGGAACTAATGAAAAACTGTTTTTT.

This clone was recorded only once. This chain links TRBV7-8 with TRBJ1-1; D is ambiguous. V lost 5 bases, J lost 1 base, and 17 bases lay in between. Germline CDR1 is SGHVS and CDR2 is FQNEAQ. This CDR3 has 16 residues. The CDR3 loop is CASSRRPSQRNTEAFF. The CDR3 DNA is TGTGCCAGCAGCCGGCGGCCCTCCCAAAGGAACACTGAAGCTTTCTTT.

The genes are TRBV7-2 and TRBJ2-5; 8 bases are a match to TRBD2. V lost 0 bases, J lost 5 bases, and 5 bases stayed unmatched. Germline lookup yields CDR1 SGHTA and CDR2 FQGNSA. The CDR3 runs 15 residues. CDR3 amino acids: CASSLALGGGETQYF. DNA for the CDR3: TGTGCCAGCAGCTTAGCGCTTGGCGGGGGGGAGACCCAGTACTTC.

The rearrangement joins TRBV7-6 to TRBJ2-3; 15 bases line up with TRBD2. The V gene end was trimmed by 3 bases and the J gene end by 2 bases; junction bases not matched to a gene: 12. The germline gives CDR1 SGHVS, CDR2 FNYEAQ. The CDR3 extends over 20 amino acids. The CDR3 sequence is CASSFGTSGGPTGFTDTQYF. CDR3 DNA: TGTGCCAGCAGCTTTGGGACTAGCGGGGGGCCGACCGGATTCACAGATACGCAGTATTTT.

The genes are TRBV18 and TRBJ1-2, with TRBD1 identical over 8 bases. V gave up 7 bases and J gave up 2 bases; unmatched junction bases: 6. The CDR3 extends over 14 amino acids. Germline CDR1 and CDR2: KGHSH and LQKENI. The CDR3 region has the DNA TGTGCCAGCTACCCGGGACAGGAAAACTATGGCTACACCTTC. It codes for CASYPGQENYGYTF.

The gene calls are TRBV4-1 and TRBJ2-1; D remains unclear. The length of the CDR3 is 13 residues. V lost 4 bases to trimming and J lost 4 bases, with 8 bases between them. From germline, CDR1 is MGHRA and CDR2 YSYEKL. The CDR3 coding sequence is TGCGCCAGCAGCCTCGAGCGATACAATGAGCAGTTCTTC. Residues: CASSLERYNEQFF.

This sequence joins TRBV4-2 and TRBJ1-1, with 10 bases identical to TRBD1. V trimming: 4 bases; J trimming: 12 bases; junction bases outside the gene matches: 14. Germline V gene sequence: CDR1 LGHNA, CDR2 YNFKEQ. The CDR3 is 15 amino acids. The CDR3 here is CASSPSSTGGASPFF. The DNA for the CDR3 is TGTGCCAGCAGCCCGTCCTCGACAGGGGGCGCTTCCCCTTTCTTT.

The chain recombines TRBV6-1 with TRBJ1-1, with D perhaps TRBD1 (5 bases). There are 13 residues in the CDR3. Germline loops: CDR1 MNHNS, CDR2 SASEGT. Trimming cost V 6 bases and J 1 base, with 9 bases left between them. This CDR3 is CASRTDRNTEAFF. DNA for the CDR3: TGTGCCAGCAGAACAGACAGGAACACTGAAGCTTTCTTT.

The gene calls are TRBV7-6 and TRBJ2-3, with TRBD2 identical over 12 bases. The CDR3 spans 20 residues. V dropped 3 bases and J dropped 2; count of bases not matched to a gene: 15. Germline-derived CDR1 and CDR2 are SGHVS and FNYEAQ. The CDR3 is CASSFRGTSGPRLTTDTQYF. For the CDR3, the DNA is TGTGCCAGCAGCTTCCGGGGGACTAGCGGGCCTAGACTTACCACAGATACGCAGTATTTT.

The genes are TRBV5-6 and TRBJ2-7, with D possibly matching TRBD1 (5 bases). Germline CDR1 reads SGHDT; CDR2 reads YYEEEE. The V and J ends lost 1 base and 4 bases respectively, with 9 bases between them. CDR3 length: 13 residues. The CDR3 here is CASSLPGYYEQYF. CDR3 DNA sequence: TGTGCCAGCAGCTTGCCAGGGTATTACGAGCAGTACTTC.

The CDR3 loop is CASSRIRRQVGRTEAFF. As DNA, the CDR3 is TGCGCCAGCAGCCGAATCCGGAGACAGGTCGGACGTACTGAAGCTTTCTTT. The rearrangement uses TRBV4-3 and TRBJ1-1, with a weak D call TRBD1 (6 bases). The CDR3 sequence is 17 residues long. The ends were cut back, 4 bases at V and 5 bases at J, with 23 bases in the middle. CDR1 is LGHNA and CDR2 is YSLEER in the germline V gene.

The chain links TRBV14 to TRBJ2-5, with D possibly matching TRBD1 (7 bases). CDR1 and CDR2 from the germline V gene are SGHDN and FVKESK. The CDR3 extends over 17 amino acids. V was cut by 0 bases and J by 5 bases, with 19 bases left in between. The CDR3: CASSQEPAGGPRETQYF. CDR3 coding DNA: TGTGCCAGCAGCCAAGAACCGGCAGGGGGGCCGAGGGAGACCCAGTACTTC.

The CDR3 DNA is TGTGCCAGCCTACCTGGTCGGACAGGATCGTACGAGCAGTACTTC. Its protein is CASLPGRTGSYEQYF. The chain uses TRBV6-6 and TRBJ2-7, with 7 bases identical to TRBD1. The CDR3 is 15 amino acids. From germline, CDR1 is MNHNY and CDR2 SVGAGI (reference sequence). The V segment lost 8 bases and the J segment 4 bases; nucleotides outside the gene matches: 14.

This clone came up a few times. The chain carries TRBV5-6 and TRBJ1-4, with D unclear. The germline V gene has CDR1 SGHDT and CDR2 YYEEEE. V lost 4 bases and J lost 8, with 18 bases in between. The length of the CDR3 is 15 residues. The CDR3 sequence is CASSTVSGCHEKLFF. CDR3 DNA sequence: TGTGCCAGCAGCACCGTCAGCGGGTGTCACGAAAAACTGTTTTTT.

V is TRBV4-3 and J is TRBJ2-4, with TRBD2 matching 10 bases. The V segment lost 0 bases and the J segment 4 bases; nucleotides outside the gene matches: 12. Germline V gives CDR1 LGHNA, CDR2 YSLEER. This CDR3 is 19 amino acids long. The DNA for the CDR3 is TGCGCCAGCAGCCAAGAGAGGTCTAGCGGGGGCAACGCGAAAAACATTCAGTACTTC. Protein product: CASSQERSSGGNAKNIQYF.

CDR3 sequence (DNA): TGTGCCAGCAGCTGGTGGACAGGCCCCCTGAGAGATACGCAGTATTTT. It specifies CASSWWTGPLRDTQYF. The J gene is TRBJ2-3, the V gene TRBV5-4; 7 bases agree with TRBD1. The CDR3 runs to 16 residues. CDR1 SGHNT and CDR2 YYREEE come from the germline V gene (reference sequence). V lost 3 bases and J lost 5; bases outside the gene matches: 12.

This clone occurred a few times. This chain links TRBV21-1 with TRBJ2-5; TRBD1 is the table's D call and was not checked against the DNA. TRBV21-1 is a pseudogene locus. The CDR3 length is 15 residues. The CDR3 is CASNPTGDRQETQYF. The CDR3, as DNA: TGTGCCAGCAATCCGACAGGGGATCGTCAAGAGACCCAGTACTTC.